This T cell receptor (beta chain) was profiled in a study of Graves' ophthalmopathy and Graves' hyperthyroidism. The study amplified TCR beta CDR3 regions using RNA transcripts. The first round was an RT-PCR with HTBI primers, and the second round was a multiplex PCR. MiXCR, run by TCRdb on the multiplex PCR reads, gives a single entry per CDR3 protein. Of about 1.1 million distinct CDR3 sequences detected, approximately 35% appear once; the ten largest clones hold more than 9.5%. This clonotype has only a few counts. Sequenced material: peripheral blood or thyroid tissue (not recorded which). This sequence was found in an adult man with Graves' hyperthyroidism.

The CDR3 is CAWSVGTRNTEAFF. The CDR3, as DNA: TGTGCCTGGAGTGTCGGGACAAGGAACACTGAAGCTTTCTTT. V and J are TRBV30 and TRBJ1-1; perhaps TRBD1 as D (6 bases). The CDR3 length is 14 residues. Per the germline V gene, CDR1 is GTSNPN and CDR2 is SVGIG (reference sequence). V was pared by 0 bases and J by 1 base, with 9 bases between.